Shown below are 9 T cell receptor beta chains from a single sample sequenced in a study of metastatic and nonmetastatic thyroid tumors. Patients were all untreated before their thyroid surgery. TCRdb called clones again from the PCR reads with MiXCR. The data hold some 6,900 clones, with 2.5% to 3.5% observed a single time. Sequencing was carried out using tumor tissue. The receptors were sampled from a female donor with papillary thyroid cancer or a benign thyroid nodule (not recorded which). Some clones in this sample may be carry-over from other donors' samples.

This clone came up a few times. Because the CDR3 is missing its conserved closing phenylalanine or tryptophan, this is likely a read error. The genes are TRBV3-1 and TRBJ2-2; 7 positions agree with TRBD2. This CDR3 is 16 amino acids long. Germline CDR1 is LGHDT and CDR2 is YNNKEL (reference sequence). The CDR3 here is CAGSQDAGRYTGELFL. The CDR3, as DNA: TGTGCCGGCAGCCAAGACGCCGGGAGGTACACCGGGGAGCTGTTTCTT.

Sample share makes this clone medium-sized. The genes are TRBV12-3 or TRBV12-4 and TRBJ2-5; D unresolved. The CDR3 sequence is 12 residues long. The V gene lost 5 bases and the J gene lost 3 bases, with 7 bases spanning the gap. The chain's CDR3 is CASSLGEETQYF. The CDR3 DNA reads TGTGCCAGCAGTCTTGGGGAAGAGACCCAGTACTTC.

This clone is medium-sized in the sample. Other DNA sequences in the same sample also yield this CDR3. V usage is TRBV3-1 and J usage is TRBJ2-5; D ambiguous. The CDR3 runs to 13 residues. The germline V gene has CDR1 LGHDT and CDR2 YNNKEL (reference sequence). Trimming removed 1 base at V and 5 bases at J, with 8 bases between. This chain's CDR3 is CASSQGRWETQYF. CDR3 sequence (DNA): TGTGCCAGCAGCCAAGGTCGATGGGAGACCCAGTACTTC.

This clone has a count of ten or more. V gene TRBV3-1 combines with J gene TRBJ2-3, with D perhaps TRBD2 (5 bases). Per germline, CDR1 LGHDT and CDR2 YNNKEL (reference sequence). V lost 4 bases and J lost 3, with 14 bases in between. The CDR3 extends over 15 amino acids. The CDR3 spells CASSRDGGSTDTQYF. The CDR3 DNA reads TGTGCCAGCAGCCGGGATGGAGGTTCTACAGATACGCAGTATTTT.

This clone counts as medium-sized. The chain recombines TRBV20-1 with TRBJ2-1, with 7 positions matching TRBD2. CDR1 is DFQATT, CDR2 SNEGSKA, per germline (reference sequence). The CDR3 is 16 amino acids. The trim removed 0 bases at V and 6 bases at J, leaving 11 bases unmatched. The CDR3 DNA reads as TGCAGTGCTAGAGATCTCGTGGCGGGAGTTATCAATGAGCAGTTCTTC. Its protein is CSARDLVAGVINEQFF.

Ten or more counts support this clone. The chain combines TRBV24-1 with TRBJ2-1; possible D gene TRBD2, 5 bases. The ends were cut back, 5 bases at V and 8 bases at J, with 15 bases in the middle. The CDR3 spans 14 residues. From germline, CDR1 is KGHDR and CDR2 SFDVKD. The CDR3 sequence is CATSASAARDEQFF. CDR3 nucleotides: TGTGCCACCAGTGCCTCCGCGGCGCGGGATGAGCAGTTCTTC.

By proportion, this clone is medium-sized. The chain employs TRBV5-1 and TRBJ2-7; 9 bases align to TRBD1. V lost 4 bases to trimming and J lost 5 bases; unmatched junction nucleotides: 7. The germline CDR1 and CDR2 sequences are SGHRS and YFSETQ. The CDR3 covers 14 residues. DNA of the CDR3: TGCGCCAGCAGCGTTGACAGGGGGGAAAACGAGCAGTACTTC. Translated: CASSVDRGENEQYF.

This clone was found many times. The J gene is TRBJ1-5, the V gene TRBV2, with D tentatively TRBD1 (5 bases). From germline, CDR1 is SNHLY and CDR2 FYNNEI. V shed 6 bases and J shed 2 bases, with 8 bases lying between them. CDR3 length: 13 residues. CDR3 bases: TGTGCCAGCAGACGGGACGGCAATCAGCCCCAGCATTTT. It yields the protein CASRRDGNQPQHF.

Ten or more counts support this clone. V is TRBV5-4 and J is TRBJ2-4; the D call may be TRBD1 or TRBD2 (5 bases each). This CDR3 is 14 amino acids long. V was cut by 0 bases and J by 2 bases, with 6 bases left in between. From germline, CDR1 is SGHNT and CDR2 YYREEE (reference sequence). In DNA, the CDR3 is TGTGCCAGCAGCTTGGTGGGACCCAAAAACATTCAGTACTTC. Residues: CASSLVGPKNIQYF.